This T cell receptor (beta chain) was sequenced in a study of blood T cell repertoires in COVID-19. Study-wide background: Samples taken during acute and convalescent COVID-19 were collected in the United States, Italy and Spain. Sources were T cells, B-cell-depleted T cells, or PBMCs; the material itself was cDNA or gDNA.

Cohort allocation depended upon clinical history that participants reported. Either two negative PCRs, clearance, or symptom resolution qualified Cohort 3 donors as recovered. The protocol was immunoSEQ multiplex PCR, while the TCRdb copy is restricted to in-frame clones and leaves out a portion. The sample includes over 350,000 clones, 85% to 90% of them seen just once. This clone has only a few counts. This CDR3 spans 16 amino acids. Sequencing was performed on PBMCs or T cells enriched from blood (not recorded which). The source is a woman in her fifties or sixties who had recovered from COVID-19. This chain connects TRBV21-1 to TRBJ1-5. TRBV21-1 constitutes a pseudogene. This CDR3 reads CASRPGGDKTNQPQHF. The CDR3 nucleotides are TGTGCCAGCAGGCCTGGGGGGGACAAGACGAATCAGCCCCAGCATTTT.